This TCR beta chain comes out of a study of blood T cell repertoires in COVID-19 (dated by TCRdb to 2018 to 2020). With regard to the full study: Collaborator samples came from the United States, Italy and Spain and covered acute and convalescent phases of COVID-19. The sample metadata nearly always contained a de-identified subject ID, COVID-19 status, age in years and sex. The repertoires were made available in a free public database intended to serve as a resource for research on the immune response to SARS-CoV-2. HLA class I and class II types, where available, came from metadata supplied by the sample provider rather than from assay-based typing. Deeply sampled blood TCRbeta repertoires from subjects exposed to, actively infected with, or recovered from COVID-19 were included in the dataset. The samples were drawn from two sources: the first 160 participants of the ongoing ImmuneRACE study, and 1,200 or so subjects contributed by 6 global collaborators. The material from the prospective study consisted of cDNA or gDNA derived from T cells, B-cell-depleted T cells, or PBMCs.

The paper's findings and limits, for the study overall: The quantity of clinical and demographic metadata differed by source and by participant and was supplied without curation.

Note on this clone: The clone's antigen remains unknown. Base qualities are not at hand, and no much larger clone is one base apart.

Participants in the prospective study were aged roughly 18 to 100 years, lived in 20 to 25 United States geographic areas, and enrolled through a virtual design. In the prospective study, cohorts were assigned on the basis of participant-reported clinical history obtained from a screening survey and a study questionnaire. Recovered participants in ImmuneRACE Cohort 3 were defined by two consecutive negative NP/OP PCR tests, clearance by a healthcare professional, or resolution of symptoms. Each participant in the prospective study had whole blood, serum and a nasopharyngeal or oropharyngeal swab collected by mobile phlebotomists. Participants in the prospective study had the option to provide additional blood draws and questionnaires over a roughly 2-month period. Prospective study blood samples were shipped either frozen or at room temperature before DNA extraction. The CDR3 starts with the cysteine, ends with the phenylalanine, and has 16 residues. Only the CDR3 portion is preserved as DNA: 48 bases, with reading frame beginning at the first base. As encoded in the germline V gene (reference sequence), CDR1 is LNHNV while CDR2 is YYDKDF. Trimming removed 1 base from V and 7 bases from J; the gene matches leave 9 bases unexplained.

The immunoSEQ Assay, a bias-controlled multiplex PCR, was used to amplify TCRbeta CDR3 regions from genomic DNA. On the authors' methods: Within the assay, amplification of reference gene primers was used to estimate how many nucleated cells each sample contained. Sequence reads were collapsed and filtered to measure the absolute abundance of every unique TCRbeta CDR3 rearrangement. Productive Simpson clonality was computed per sample as the square root of Simpson's diversity index over productive rearrangements. TCRdb obtained this table from immuneACCESS and retained in-frame rearrangements with V and J assigned. These tables miss some clones; where compared with another copy, unresolved V genes account for less than half of the shortfall, and the remainder is unexplained. That table is the source of V, J and clone size, and D and trimming were worked out from the DNA. The sample data list about 390,000 clones, and 87% of these were observed just once. The top ten hold approximately 9.3% of the sample.

The chain employs TRBV15 and TRBJ2-2; TRBD2 agrees with 7 junctional bases. This TCR was recovered from a woman aged 50 to 60 who had recovered from COVID-19. Sequencing used PBMCs or T cells enriched from blood (not recorded which). The nucleotides read TGTGCCACCAGCAGAGTGACGGGGGGTTTGGACGGGGAGCTGTTTTTT. Its amino acids are CATSRVTGGLDGELFF.